The 27 T cell receptor beta chains below all came from one sample that was sequenced in a study of siplizumab effects on memory and regulatory T cells. Sequencing was performed with immunoSEQ multiplex PCR; in TCRdb, only in-frame clones are kept and a portion is missing. The data hold about 50,000 clones, with less than 90% observed a single time. Sequenced material: naive CD8+ T cells sorted from blood. All receptors derive from a human donor in good health.

CDR3 sequence (DNA): TGTGCCAGCAGTGATGGTAGAACAGGGTACGACTATGGCTACACCTTC. Translating gives CASSDGRTGYDYGYTF. The rearrangement uses TRBV6-4 and TRBJ1-2, with TRBD1 as a possible D gene (6 bases). CDR3 length: 16 amino acids. The ends were cut back, 3 bases at V and 3 bases at J, with 17 bases in the middle. Germline V lookup: CDR1 MRHNA, CDR2 SNTAGT.

The chain uses TRBV5-4 and TRBJ2-1, with 7 bases matching TRBD2. This CDR3 spans 15 amino acids. Trimming removed 0 bases from V and 0 bases from J; junction bases left unmatched: 0. CDR1 and CDR2 from the germline V gene are SGHNT and YYREEE (reference sequence). The CDR3 DNA reads as TGTGCCAGCAGCTTGGGCGGGAGCTCCTACAATGAGCAGTTCTTC. Translated: CASSLGGSSYNEQFF.

This clone has a handful of counts. CDR3 residues: CASSRSTELNTEAFF. The CDR3 DNA sequence: TGTGCCAGCAGCCGATCGACAGAGCTGAACACTGAAGCTTTCTTT. The chain combines TRBV4-2 with TRBJ1-1; TRBD1 might be the D (5 bases). Germline loops: CDR1 LGHNA, CDR2 YNFKEQ. The CDR3 sequence is 15 residues long. V shed 4 bases and J shed 0 bases, with 12 bases lying between them.

The chain links TRBV2 to TRBJ1-3; 10 nucleotides line up with TRBD1. Germline CDR1 is SNHLY and CDR2 is FYNNEI. V lost 6 bases, J lost 8 bases, and 4 bases stayed unmatched. The CDR3 is made up of 13 amino acids. The CDR3 spells CASSGQGVDTIYF. DNA for the CDR3: TGTGCCAGCAGCGGACAGGGGGTTGACACCATATATTTT.

This chain joins TRBV29-1 and TRBJ2-7; 7 bases are a match to TRBD1. The CDR3 covers 11 residues. J was trimmed by 3 bases and V by 7 bases; bases with no gene match: 3. Germline V lookup: CDR1 SQVTM, CDR2 ANQGSEA. CDR3 residues: CSGRQGYEQYF. CDR3 sequence (DNA): TGCAGCGGTAGACAGGGCTACGAGCAGTACTTC.

V and J are TRBV7-9 and TRBJ2-5; D might be TRBD2 (6 bases). CDR3 length: 14 amino acids. Germline CDR1 and CDR2: SEHNR and FQNEAQ (reference sequence). The V end lost 4 bases, the J end lost 0 bases, and 9 bases lay between the germline ends. In DNA form, the CDR3 reads TGTGCCAGCAGCTCCAGACTAGACCAAGAGACCCAGTACTTC. Amino acid sequence: CASSSRLDQETQYF.

This chain connects TRBV6-6 to TRBJ2-1, with D possibly being TRBD2 (6 bases). This CDR3 comprises 13 residues. V lost 7 bases to trimming and J lost 9 bases, with 16 bases between them. Germline-derived CDR1 and CDR2 are MNHNY and SVGAGI (reference sequence). The CDR3 sequence: CASMDGERVEQFF. CDR3 nucleotides: TGTGCCAGCATGGACGGCGAGCGGGTTGAGCAGTTCTTC.

J is TRBJ2-7 and V is TRBV6-5; TRBD2 aligns across 9 bases. Trimming removed 0 bases from V and 7 bases from J; junction bases left unmatched: 10. Germline CDR1 MNHEY, CDR2 SVGAGI. The CDR3 totals 16 residues. The CDR3 here is CASSYSSSGSSREQYF. CDR3 DNA sequence: TGTGCCAGCAGTTACTCGAGTAGCGGGAGTAGTAGGGAGCAGTACTTC.

The rearrangement links TRBV15 to TRBJ2-1; D unclear. Trimming removed 2 bases from V and 0 bases from J, with 14 bases in between. Germline V gene lookup returns CDR1 LNHNV and CDR2 YYDKDF (reference sequence). CDR3 size: 17 residues. CDR3 region: CATSRSLWEFSYNEQFF. In DNA form, the CDR3 reads TGTGCCACCAGCAGATCGCTGTGGGAATTCTCCTACAATGAGCAGTTCTTC.

The rearrangement joins TRBV6-1 to TRBJ1-1; 7 nucleotides match TRBD1. The CDR3 covers 12 residues. The germline gives CDR1 MNHNS, CDR2 SASEGT. V dropped 7 bases and J dropped 7; count of bases not matched to a gene: 6. The CDR3 sequence is CASILTGVEAFF. The CDR3 bases are TGTGCCAGCATACTCACAGGGGTTGAAGCTTTCTTT.

This clone has a handful of counts. This rearrangement joins TRBV4-1 to TRBJ2-2, with 11 bases aligning to TRBD2. The CDR3 spans 16 residues. Trimming cost V 1 base and J 5 bases; bases outside gene matches: 3. Germline V lookup: CDR1 MGHRA, CDR2 YSYEKL. The CDR3 loop reads CASSQVGLAGTGELFF. CDR3 coding DNA: TGCGCCAGCAGCCAAGTCGGACTAGCGGGTACCGGGGAGCTGTTTTTT.

The chain couples TRBV7-6 to TRBJ2-1; 15 nucleotides agree with TRBD2. Germline V lookup: CDR1 SGHVS, CDR2 FNYEAQ. This CDR3 spans 15 amino acids. Germline trimming cut 5 bases from V and 9 bases from J; bases unmatched to any gene: 5. The chain's CDR3 is CASSPGLAGGGEQFF. The CDR3 coding sequence is TGTGCCAGCAGCCCGGGACTAGCGGGGGGAGGTGAGCAGTTCTTC.

The rearrangement uses TRBV5-6 and TRBJ2-7; TRBD2 matches 7 bases. CDR3 length: 13 residues. Germline V lookup: CDR1 SGHDT, CDR2 YYEEEE. Losses at the gene ends were 4 bases for V and 3 bases for J; bases not matched to a gene: 4. This CDR3 is CASSQSGNYEQYF. The DNA of the CDR3 is TGTGCCAGCAGCCAAAGCGGGAACTACGAGCAGTACTTC.

V gene TRBV19 combines with J gene TRBJ2-7; 11 nucleotides align to TRBD2. The germline gives CDR1 LNHDA, CDR2 SQIVND (reference sequence). V was clipped by 8 bases and J by 2 bases; unmatched bases: 5. The CDR3 sequence is 14 residues long. Here the CDR3 reads CASSVAGGAYEQYF. The CDR3 DNA follows: TGTGCCAGTTCCGTAGCGGGAGGGGCCTACGAGCAGTACTTC. Variable domain in full (rest from reference TRBV19 and TRBJ2-7): DGGITQSPKYLFRKEGQNVTLSCEQNLNHDAMYWYRQDPGQGLRLIYYSQIVNDFQKGDIAEGYSVSREKKESFPLTVTSAQKNPTAFYLCASSVAGGAYEQYFGPGTRLTVT.

The chain couples TRBV11-1 to TRBJ2-7, with D unresolved. Germline V lookup: CDR1 SGHAT, CDR2 FQDESV (reference sequence). The V gene lost 4 bases and the J gene lost 7 bases, with 11 bases spanning the gap. The CDR3 is 12 amino acids. CDR3 nucleotide sequence: TGTGCCAGCAGCTCCCGCCCGAGGGAGCAGTACTTC. It yields the protein CASSSRPREQYF.

V and J are TRBV5-6 and TRBJ2-4; D possibly corresponds to TRBD1 (6 bases). This CDR3 is built from 15 residues. With 3 bases removed from V and 2 bases from J, the gap between germline ends came to 12 bases. CDR1 is SGHDT, CDR2 YYEEEE, per germline. CDR3 sequence reads: CASSSPGEPKNIQYF. In DNA, the CDR3 is TGTGCCAGCAGCTCTCCAGGGGAACCCAAAAACATTCAGTACTTC.

The chain carries TRBV7-8 and TRBJ1-1; TRBD1 matches at 8 bases. The CDR3 sequence is 13 residues long. V lost 5 bases and J lost 7; bases outside the gene matches: 6. In germline, CDR1 is SGHVS, CDR2 FQNEAQ. The DNA of the CDR3 is TGTGCCAGCAGCATATTTGGACAGGGTGAAGCTTTCTTT. It encodes CASSIFGQGEAFF.

The gene calls are TRBV7-9 and TRBJ1-1; D not certain. Germline lookup yields CDR1 SEHNR and CDR2 FQNEAQ (reference sequence). There are 12 residues in the CDR3. V dropped 3 bases and J dropped 7 bases, with 9 bases sitting between them. The CDR3 DNA follows: TGTGCCAGCAGCTTCGGTGGGGATGAAGCTTTCTTT. Its protein is CASSFGGDEAFF.

The chain uses TRBV7-9 and TRBJ2-3, with 7 bases matching TRBD2. CDR3 length equals 16 residues. V was clipped by 5 bases and J by 0 bases; unmatched bases: 8. Per the germline V gene, CDR1 is SEHNR and CDR2 is FQNEAQ (reference sequence). The CDR3 nucleotides read TGTGCCAGCAGCCTTAGGGACTACGGTAGCACAGATACGCAGTATTTT. Protein product: CASSLRDYGSTDTQYF.

This clone was counted between two and nine times. The rearrangement uses TRBV4-2 and TRBJ1-1; D remains ambiguous. V was trimmed by 4 bases and J by 3 bases, leaving 6 bases between them. The germline CDR1 and CDR2 sequences are LGHNA and YNFKEQ. The CDR3 runs to 12 residues. CDR3 bases: TGTGCCAGCAGCCGGGGAGACACTGAAGCTTTCTTT. This sequence encodes CASSRGDTEAFF.

This clone came up a few times. The J gene is TRBJ1-5, the V gene TRBV27; TRBD1 is a possible D gene (5 bases). Trimming pared 2 bases from V and 9 bases from J, leaving 8 bases between. CDR1 is MNHEY, CDR2 SMNVEV, per germline (reference sequence). The CDR3 is made up of 12 amino acids. CDR3 region: CASSLIGGPQHF. The CDR3 DNA is TGTGCCAGCAGTTTAATTGGGGGGCCCCAGCATTTT.

The V and J genes are TRBV11-2 and TRBJ2-7; TRBD2 might be the D (6 bases). Germline lookup yields CDR1 SGHAT and CDR2 FQNNGV. V dropped 0 bases and J dropped 2 bases, with 11 bases sitting between them. The CDR3 covers 15 residues. CDR3 amino acids: CASSLERGHTYEQYF. DNA for the CDR3: TGTGCCAGCAGCTTAGAGCGGGGTCATACCTACGAGCAGTACTTC.

The rearrangement joins TRBV10-3 to TRBJ1-1; D might be TRBD1 (5 bases). This CDR3 spans 12 amino acids. CDR1 is ENHRY, CDR2 SYGVKD, per germline. The V end was cut by 2 bases, the J end by 8 bases, with 9 bases between. In DNA form, the CDR3 reads TGTGCCATCAGTGAGGTCGGGGCAGAAGCTTTCTTT. Protein product: CAISEVGAEAFF.

This rearrangement joins TRBV4-2 to TRBJ2-3, with TRBD2 matching 7 bases. The CDR3 has 18 amino acids. Germline lookup yields CDR1 LGHNA and CDR2 YNFKEQ. After removal of 1 base from V and 3 bases from J, the junction contained 13 bases not matched to a gene. CDR3 nucleotides: TGTGCCAGCAGCCAAGCCAGCGGGGCCTGGGTGGTTACAGATACGCAGTATTTT. Translation gives CASSQASGAWVVTDTQYF.

The rearrangement joins TRBV6-4 to TRBJ2-2; no reliable D call. CDR1 and CDR2 (germline): MRHNA, SNTAGT. The CDR3 totals 14 residues. The V and J ends lost 2 bases and 5 bases respectively, with 9 bases between them. The CDR3 DNA is TGTGCCAGCAGTGACAGTTGGGGAACCGGGGAGCTGTTTTTT. This gives the protein CASSDSWGTGELFF.

The chain joins TRBV19 to TRBJ1-3; no firm D call. Trimming took 8 bases from V and 1 from J, leaving 15 bases between them. This CDR3 has 15 residues. CDR1 is LNHDA, CDR2 SQIVND, per germline (reference sequence). CDR3 sequence (DNA): TGTGCCAGTCAAAACCCCGGGAATTCTGGAAACACCATATATTTT. This gives the protein CASQNPGNSGNTIYF. The entire variable domain, with the rest obtained from reference TRBV19 and TRBJ1-3, is as follows: DGGITQSPKYLFRKEGQNVTLSCEQNLNHDAMYWYRQDPGQGLRLIYYSQIVNDFQKGDIAEGYSVSREKKESFPLTVTSAQKNPTAFYLCASQNPGNSGNTIYFGEGSWLTVV.

The rearrangement uses TRBV19 and TRBJ2-5, with TRBD2 matching over 9 bases. Germline CDR1 and CDR2: LNHDA and SQIVND (reference sequence). The length of the CDR3 is 15 residues. J gave up 4 bases and V 1 base, and 4 bases lay outside the gene matches. CDR3 region: CASSIGSRGGETQYF. CDR3 DNA: TGTGCCAGTAGTATAGGTTCGCGGGGGGGAGAGACCCAGTACTTC.